This TCR beta chain was documented in a study of blood T cell repertoires in COVID-19. Clones were sequenced by immunoSEQ multiplex PCR, and TCRdb holds only the in-frame ones, with some missing. The sample lists nearly 250,000 clones, about 82% occurring once. V lost 2 bases and J 1 base, leaving 18 bases between the germline ends. The CDR3 has 18 amino acids. CDR1 is MNHEY and CDR2 is SVGEGT in the germline V gene. The receptor was derived from an elderly woman with COVID-19, enrolled during active disease. This chain connects TRBV6-2 or TRBV6-3 to TRBJ1-5, with TRBD1 as a possible D gene (6 bases). Sequencing input: peripheral blood. The CDR3 DNA reads as TGTGCCAGCAGTTACCCGGACAGCGACTCGAGGAGCAATCAGCCCCAGCATTTT. Amino acids: CASSYPDSDSRSNQPQHF.